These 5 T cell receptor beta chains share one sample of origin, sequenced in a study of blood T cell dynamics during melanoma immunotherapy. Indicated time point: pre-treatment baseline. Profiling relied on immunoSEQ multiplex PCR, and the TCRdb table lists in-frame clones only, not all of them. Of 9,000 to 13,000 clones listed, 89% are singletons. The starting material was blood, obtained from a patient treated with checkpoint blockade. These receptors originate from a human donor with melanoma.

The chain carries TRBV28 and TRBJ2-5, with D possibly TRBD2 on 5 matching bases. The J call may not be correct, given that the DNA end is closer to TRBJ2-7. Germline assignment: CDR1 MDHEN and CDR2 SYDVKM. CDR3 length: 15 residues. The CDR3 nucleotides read TGTGCCAGCAGATCCCGTCGGGGTGCCTCCTACGAGCAGTACTTC. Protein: CASRSRRGASYEQYF.

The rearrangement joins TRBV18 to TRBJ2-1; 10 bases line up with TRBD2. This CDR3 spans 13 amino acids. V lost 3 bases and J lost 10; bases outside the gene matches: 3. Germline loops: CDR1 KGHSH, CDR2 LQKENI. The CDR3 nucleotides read TGTGCCAGCTCACCTCCACTAGCGGGGGAGCAGTTCTTC. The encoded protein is CASSPPLAGEQFF.

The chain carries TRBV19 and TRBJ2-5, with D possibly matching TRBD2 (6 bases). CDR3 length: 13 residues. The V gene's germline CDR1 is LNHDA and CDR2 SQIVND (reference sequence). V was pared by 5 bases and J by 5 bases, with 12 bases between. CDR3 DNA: TGTGCCAGTAGTTCCGGGACTCGGGAGACCCAGTACTTC. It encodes CASSSGTRETQYF.

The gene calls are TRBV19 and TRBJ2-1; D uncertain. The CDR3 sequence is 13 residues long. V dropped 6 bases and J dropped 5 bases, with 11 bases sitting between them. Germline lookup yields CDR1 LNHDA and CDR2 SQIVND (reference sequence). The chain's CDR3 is CASSKQLDNEQFF. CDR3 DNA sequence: TGTGCCAGTAGCAAACAACTGGACAATGAGCAGTTCTTC. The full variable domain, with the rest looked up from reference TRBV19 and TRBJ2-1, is DGGITQSPKYLFRKEGQNVTLSCEQNLNHDAMYWYRQDPGQGLRLIYYSQIVNDFQKGDIAEGYSVSREKKESFPLTVTSAQKNPTAFYLCASSKQLDNEQFFGPGTRLTVL.

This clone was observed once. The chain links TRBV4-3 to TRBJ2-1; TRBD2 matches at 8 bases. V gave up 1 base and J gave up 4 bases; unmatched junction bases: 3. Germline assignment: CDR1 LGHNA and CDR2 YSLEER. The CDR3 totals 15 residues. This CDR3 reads CASSQGASGYNEQFF. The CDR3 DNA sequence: TGCGCCAGCAGCCAAGGGGCTAGCGGGTACAATGAGCAGTTCTTC.